These 28 T cell receptor beta chains were sequenced from one sample in a study of blood T cell repertoires in COVID-19. Profiled with immunoSEQ multiplex PCR; TCRdb holds only in-frame clones, not every one. The sample carries under 300,000 clones, about four fifths recorded once. The sequenced sample was peripheral blood. The receptors derive from a man aged 25 to 40 who had recovered from COVID-19.

This clone was observed once. This could be a read error, since a much larger clone is one nucleotide away. This chain's CDR3 is CASSKRGGTDTQYF. CDR3 DNA: TGTGCCAGCAGTAAGCGGGGGGGCACAGATACGCAGTATTTT. The chain joins TRBV28 to TRBJ2-3; 9 nucleotides agree with TRBD2. The CDR3 consists of 14 residues. The trim removed 5 bases at V and 1 base at J, leaving 1 base unmatched. Germline V lookup: CDR1 MDHEN, CDR2 SYDVKM.

This sequence joins TRBV5-1 and TRBJ2-5, with 9 bases fitting TRBD2. The CDR3 totals 16 residues. Germline loops: CDR1 SGHRS, CDR2 YFSETQ. Trimming removed 4 bases from V and 4 bases from J; junction bases left unmatched: 11. The CDR3 protein is CASSRRASGEAETQYF. The CDR3 nucleotides read TGCGCCAGCAGCCGGCGGGCTAGCGGGGAAGCAGAGACCCAGTACTTC.

The chain uses TRBV20-1 and TRBJ2-7; TRBD1 matches 7 bases. CDR3 length: 11 amino acids. Germline CDR1 reads DFQATT; CDR2 reads SNEGSKA (reference sequence). The ends lost 5 bases at V and 3 bases at J; junction bases unmatched: 1. The CDR3 DNA sequence: TGCAGTGCTTGGGACAGCTACGAGCAGTACTTC. Its protein product is CSAWDSYEQYF.

In DNA form, the CDR3 reads TGTGCCAGCAGTGGAGCCTCCACCGGGGAGCTGTTTTTT. It is translated as CASSGASTGELFF. The chain combines TRBV25-1 with TRBJ2-2; unclear D gene. The V gene lost 4 bases and the J gene lost 4 bases, with 7 bases spanning the gap. CDR1 is MGHDK and CDR2 is SYGVNS in the germline V gene. The CDR3 is 13 amino acids. The variable domain in full, completed from reference TRBV25-1 and TRBJ2-2, reads EADIYQTPRYLVIGTGKKITLECSQTMGHDKMYWYQQDPGMELHLIHYSYGVNSTEKGDLSSESTVSRIRTEHFPLTLESARPSHTSQYLCASSGASTGELFFGEGSRLTVL.

The chain combines TRBV10-1 with TRBJ2-7; 7 bases line up with TRBD2. The CDR3 is 14 amino acids. Germline CDR1 is WNHNN and CDR2 is SYGVQD (reference sequence). The trim removed 4 bases at V and 0 bases at J, leaving 3 bases unmatched. The CDR3 nucleotides are TGCGCCAGCAGTGGGGGAGGGCACTCCTACGAGCAGTACGTC. This gives the protein CASSGGGHSYEQYV.

V usage is TRBV6-5 and J usage is TRBJ2-2; TRBD1 matches 8 bases. The CDR3 is made up of 12 amino acids. The junction had 1 base not matched to a gene; V was cut back by 7 bases and J by 6 bases. The V gene's germline CDR1 is MNHEY and CDR2 SVGAGI. The DNA of the CDR3 is TGTGCCAGCACGACAGGGGCCGGGGAGCTGTTTTTT. It is translated as CASTTGAGELFF.

The chain has TRBV11-3 and TRBJ2-1; 13 positions agree with TRBD2. V was clipped by 4 bases and J by 9 bases; unmatched bases: 9. Germline CDR1 and CDR2: SGHNT and YENEEA. This CDR3 has 16 residues. Here the CDR3 reads CASSYSTSGGAGEQFF. The CDR3 coding sequence is TGTGCCAGCAGCTACTCAACTAGCGGGGGGGCCGGTGAGCAGTTCTTC.

V usage is TRBV12-3 or TRBV12-4 and J usage is TRBJ2-7; perhaps TRBD2 as D (6 bases). There are 13 residues in the CDR3. Trimming stripped 6 bases from V and 6 bases from J, with 15 bases between. The CDR3 reads CASSPGVFLEQYF. CDR3 bases: TGTGCCAGCAGCCCGGGAGTTTTCCTCGAGCAGTACTTC.

With respect to this clone: Other nucleotide sequences in the sample specify the same CDR3. This chain links TRBV18 with TRBJ1-5, with D possibly matching TRBD1 (5 bases). The CDR3 loop spans 15 amino acids. Trimming stripped 0 bases from V and 4 bases from J, with 10 bases between. In germline, CDR1 is KGHSH, CDR2 LQKENI. CDR3 DNA sequence: TGTGCCAGCTCACCACCCGGGGGGGGGAATCAGCCCCAGCATTTT. Residues: CASSPPGGGNQPQHF.

This clone appeared a single time. The V and J genes are TRBV5-1 and TRBJ2-3, with D possibly matching TRBD1 (6 bases). Trimming took off 0 bases at V and 7 bases at J, with 12 bases between the two ends. The germline V gene has CDR1 SGHRS and CDR2 YFSETQ. This CDR3 is built from 14 residues. The CDR3 region has the DNA TGCGCCAGCAGCTTGGAGGCACAGGGTCATACGCAGTATTTT. Its translation is CASSLEAQGHTQYF.

This sequence joins TRBV7-9 and TRBJ1-1, with 8 bases aligning to TRBD1. Germline CDR1 SEHNR, CDR2 FQNEAQ (reference sequence). CDR3 size: 13 residues. Trimming at V came to 4 bases and at J to 7 bases, leaving 5 bases not matched to a gene. The CDR3 sequence is CASSYRGEGEAFF. The CDR3 DNA reads TGTGCCAGCAGCTACAGGGGGGAGGGTGAAGCTTTCTTT.

This sequence joins TRBV9 and TRBJ2-1; 7 bases are shared with TRBD1. The CDR3 is 16 amino acids. V was pared by 5 bases and J by 1 base, with 9 bases of the junction left unmatched. CDR1 SGDLS and CDR2 YYNGEE come from the germline V gene. Written as DNA, the CDR3 is TGTGCCAGCAGTCCACAGGGGAGTATGTCCTACAATGAGCAGTTCTTC. Translated: CASSPQGSMSYNEQFF. Looking up the rest from reference TRBV9 and TRBJ2-1 gives the full variable domain: DSGVTQTPKHLITATGQRVTLRCSPRSGDLSVYWYQQSLDQGLQFLIQYYNGEERAKGNILERFSAQQFPDLHSELNLSSLELGDSALYFCASSPQGSMSYNEQFFGPGTRLTVL.

The rearrangement uses TRBV11-3 and TRBJ2-5; D is perhaps TRBD2 (5 bases). The CDR3 totals 13 residues. Germline V lookup: CDR1 SGHNT, CDR2 YENEEA. V lost 1 base and J lost 5, with 8 bases in between. The CDR3 DNA reads TGTGCCAGCAGCTTAGTTCGCGGGGAGACCCAGTACTTC. Encoded protein: CASSLVRGETQYF.

The gene calls are TRBV2 and TRBJ1-4, with D perhaps TRBD1 (5 bases). Germline-derived CDR1 and CDR2 are SNHLY and FYNNEI. Trimming took off 4 bases at V and 4 bases at J, with 10 bases between the two ends. This CDR3 is built from 14 residues. The CDR3 region is CASSAFDSNEKLFF. The CDR3 DNA reads as TGTGCCAGCAGTGCCTTTGACAGTAATGAAAAACTGTTTTTT.

This chain connects TRBV10-3 to TRBJ2-3; TRBD2 matches at 7 bases. The V gene's germline CDR1 is ENHRY and CDR2 SYGVKD. Germline trimming cut 4 bases from V and 1 base from J; bases unmatched to any gene: 5. This CDR3 comprises 15 residues. The CDR3 nucleotides read TGTGCCATCAGTGTTGAGGGGAGGGGCACAGATACGCAGTATTTT. It specifies CAISVEGRGTDTQYF.

There are many counts of this clone. Other DNA sequences in this sample translate to the same CDR3. V gene TRBV6-1 combines with J gene TRBJ1-2, with a possible D match to TRBD1 (5 bases). Germline V gives CDR1 MNHNS, CDR2 SASEGT. This CDR3 has 13 amino acids. V was trimmed by 1 base and J by 5 bases, leaving 8 bases between them. The CDR3 DNA is TGTGCCAGCAGTGAAGGGGCAGGGTATGGCTACACCTTC. Protein: CASSEGAGYGYTF.

This clone was recorded only once. This rearrangement joins TRBV28 to TRBJ2-5, with D unclear. The germline V and J ends were trimmed by 3 bases and 4 bases, with 12 bases remaining between them. Germline V gene sequence: CDR1 MDHEN, CDR2 SYDVKM. The CDR3 extends over 14 amino acids. The CDR3 nucleotides are TGTGCCAGCAGTTTCCAGTTAATCTCAGAGACCCAGTACTTC. Residues: CASSFQLISETQYF.

This clone was seen just once. The rearrangement uses TRBV7-8 and TRBJ2-5, with 11 bases fitting TRBD2. With V trimmed by 5 bases and J by 2 bases, 7 bases remained unmatched. Germline CDR1 and CDR2: SGHVS and FQNEAQ. The CDR3 loop spans 16 amino acids. The CDR3 loop is CASSPSGLAVQETQYF. CDR3 DNA: TGTGCCAGCAGCCCGTCGGGACTAGCGGTGCAAGAGACCCAGTACTTC.

The V call is TRBV7-9, the J call TRBJ2-7; the match to TRBD1 covers 9 bases. The CDR3 has 15 amino acids. V shed 4 bases, J shed 5 bases, and the junction held 9 bases outside the gene matches. Germline values: CDR1 SEHNR, CDR2 FQNEAQ (reference sequence). The CDR3 region has the DNA TGTGCCAGCAGCTCCCAACAGGGGGCCTTTGACGAGCAGTACGTC. Protein product: CASSSQQGAFDEQYV.

J is TRBJ1-2 and V is TRBV3-1 (or the pseudogene TRBV3-2); TRBD1 aligns across 9 bases. This CDR3 is built from 14 residues. V trimming: 1 base; J trimming: 8 bases; junction bases outside the gene matches: 5. Germline-derived CDR1 and CDR2 are LGHDT and YNNKEL (reference sequence). CDR3 protein: CASSQGTGGRGYTF. In nucleotides, the CDR3 is TGTGCCAGCAGCCAAGGTACAGGGGGCCGGGGCTACACCTTC.

This rearrangement joins TRBV19 to TRBJ2-2; 7 bases are a match to TRBD1. V shed 9 bases, J shed 8 bases, and the junction held 12 bases outside the gene matches. Germline V gene data show CDR1 as LNHDA and CDR2 as SQIVND (reference sequence). This CDR3 spans 14 amino acids. The CDR3 spells CASLRTGLIGELFF. For the CDR3, the DNA is TGTGCCAGCCTTAGGACAGGTCTGATTGGGGAGCTGTTTTTT.

V usage is TRBV27 and J usage is TRBJ1-6; tentatively, D is TRBD1 (5 bases). In germline, CDR1 is MNHEY, CDR2 SMNVEV (reference sequence). This CDR3 comprises 17 residues. Trimming cost V 6 bases and J 0 bases, with 15 bases left between them. The DNA for the CDR3 is TGTGCCAGCAGCCCTATGGGGCAGCTCTCCTATAATTCACCCCTCCACTTT. It is translated as CASSPMGQLSYNSPLHF.

V and J are TRBV19 and TRBJ2-1; weak D call: TRBD2 (5 bases). Germline V gene data show CDR1 as LNHDA and CDR2 as SQIVND (reference sequence). The germline V and J ends were trimmed by 1 base and 2 bases, with 12 bases remaining between them. This CDR3 contains 16 residues. CDR3 in DNA: TGTGCCAGTAGTATAGGATCACGGACTCCCTACAATGAGCAGTTCTTC. It is translated as CASSIGSRTPYNEQFF.

The V gene is TRBV6-5, the J gene TRBJ1-1; possible D gene TRBD1, 6 bases. This CDR3 contains 14 residues. V lost 9 bases and J lost 1, with 15 bases in between. Germline CDR1 reads MNHEY; CDR2 reads SVGAGI. The DNA of the CDR3 is TGTGCCAGTTTGAAGGACAGTACGAACACTGAAGCTTTCTTT. Translated: CASLKDSTNTEAFF.

The chain couples TRBV5-5 to TRBJ2-5; 9 bases are shared with TRBD1. CDR1 SGHKS and CDR2 YYEKEE come from the germline V gene (reference sequence). Trimming at V came to 4 bases and at J to 5 bases, leaving 12 bases not matched to a gene. CDR3 size: 16 residues. The CDR3 DNA reads TGTGCCAGCAGCAAGGATGTGGGACAGGGTCGCGAGACCCAGTACTTC. The encoded protein is CASSKDVGQGRETQYF.

The V gene is TRBV6-1, the J gene TRBJ2-7; 12 positions match TRBD1. The CDR3 sequence is 14 residues long. Germline CDR1 is MNHNS and CDR2 is SASEGT. Trimming removed 5 bases from V and 6 bases from J; junction bases left unmatched: 5. The CDR3 sequence: CASSSGTGGVEQYF. The CDR3 DNA follows: TGTGCCAGCAGTTCCGGGACAGGGGGCGTCGAGCAGTACTTC.

The chain carries TRBV7-9 and TRBJ1-3; perhaps TRBD1 as D (6 bases). The V gene's germline CDR1 is SEHNR and CDR2 FQNEAQ (reference sequence). This CDR3 contains 14 residues. V shed 5 bases and J shed 2 bases, with 10 bases lying between them. This chain's CDR3 is CASSPQGPGNTIYF. The CDR3 DNA is TGTGCCAGCAGCCCCCAGGGGCCTGGAAACACCATATATTTT.

The chain is built from TRBV5-4 and TRBJ2-1; D is perhaps TRBD2 (7 bases). Germline V gene sequence: CDR1 SGHNT, CDR2 YYREEE (reference sequence). The CDR3 loop spans 15 amino acids. Between the trimmed V and J ends, which lost 3 bases and 7 bases, there was a span of 17 bases. This CDR3 reads CASSWGGGFANEQFF. The CDR3 coding sequence is TGTGCCAGCAGCTGGGGAGGGGGGTTTGCGAATGAGCAGTTCTTC.